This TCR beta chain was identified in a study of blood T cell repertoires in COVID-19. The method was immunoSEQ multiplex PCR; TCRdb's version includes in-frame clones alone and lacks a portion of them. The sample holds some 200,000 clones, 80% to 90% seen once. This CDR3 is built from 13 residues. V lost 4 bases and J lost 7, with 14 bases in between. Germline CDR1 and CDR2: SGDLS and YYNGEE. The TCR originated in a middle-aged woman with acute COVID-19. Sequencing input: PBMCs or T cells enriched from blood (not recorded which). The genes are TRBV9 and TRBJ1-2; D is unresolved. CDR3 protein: CASSTRVVSGYTF. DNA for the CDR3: TGTGCCAGCAGCACACGGGTCGTGAGTGGCTACACCTTC.